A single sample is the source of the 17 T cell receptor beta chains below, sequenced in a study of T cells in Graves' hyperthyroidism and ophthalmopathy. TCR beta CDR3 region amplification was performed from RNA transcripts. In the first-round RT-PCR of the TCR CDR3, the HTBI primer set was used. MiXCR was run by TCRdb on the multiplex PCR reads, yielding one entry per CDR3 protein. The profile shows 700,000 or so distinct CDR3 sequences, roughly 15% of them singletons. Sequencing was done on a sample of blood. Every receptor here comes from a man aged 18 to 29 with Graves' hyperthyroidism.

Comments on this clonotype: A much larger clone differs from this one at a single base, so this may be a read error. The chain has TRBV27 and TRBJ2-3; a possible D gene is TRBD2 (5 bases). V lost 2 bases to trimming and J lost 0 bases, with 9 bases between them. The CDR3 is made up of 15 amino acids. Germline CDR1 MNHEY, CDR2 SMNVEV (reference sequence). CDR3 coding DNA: TGTGCCAGCAGTTTAAAAGGCGGGAGCACAGATACGCAGTATTTT. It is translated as CASSLKGGSTDTQYF.

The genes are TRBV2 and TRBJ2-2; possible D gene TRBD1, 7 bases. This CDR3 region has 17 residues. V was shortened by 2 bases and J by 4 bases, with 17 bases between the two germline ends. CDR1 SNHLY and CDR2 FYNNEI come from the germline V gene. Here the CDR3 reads CASSERSEGAVTGELFF. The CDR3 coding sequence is TGTGCCAGCAGTGAAAGGTCGGAGGGGGCCGTCACCGGGGAGCTGTTTTTT.

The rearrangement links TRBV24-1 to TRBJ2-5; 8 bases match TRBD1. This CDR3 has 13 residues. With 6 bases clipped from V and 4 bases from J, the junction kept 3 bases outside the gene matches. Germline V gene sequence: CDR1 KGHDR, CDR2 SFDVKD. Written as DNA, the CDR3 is TGTGCCACCAGTCAGGGGGCTTTAGAGACCCAGTACTTC. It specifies CATSQGALETQYF.

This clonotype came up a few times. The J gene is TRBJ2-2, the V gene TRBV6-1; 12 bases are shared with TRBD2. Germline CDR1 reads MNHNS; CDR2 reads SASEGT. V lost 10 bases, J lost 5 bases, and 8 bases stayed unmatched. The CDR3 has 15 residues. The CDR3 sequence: CATTTSGRGTGELFF. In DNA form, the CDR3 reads TGTGCCACCACGACTAGCGGGAGAGGTACCGGGGAGCTGTTTTTT.

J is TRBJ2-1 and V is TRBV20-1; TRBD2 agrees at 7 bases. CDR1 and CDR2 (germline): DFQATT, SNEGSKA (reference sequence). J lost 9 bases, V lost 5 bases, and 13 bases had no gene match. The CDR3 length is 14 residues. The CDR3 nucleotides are TGCAGTGCTGAATCAATAGCGGGCCACTTTGAGCAGTTCTTC. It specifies CSAESIAGHFEQFF.

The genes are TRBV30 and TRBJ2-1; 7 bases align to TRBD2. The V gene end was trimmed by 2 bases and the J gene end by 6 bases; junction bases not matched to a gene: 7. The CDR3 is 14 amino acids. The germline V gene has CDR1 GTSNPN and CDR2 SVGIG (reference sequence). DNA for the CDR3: TGTGCCTGGAGTTATAAGCGGGAAACCAATGAGCAGTTCTTC. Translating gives CAWSYKRETNEQFF.

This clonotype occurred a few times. This CDR3 reads CASSWGVGTGELFF. CDR3 nucleotides: TGTGCCAGCAGTTGGGGCGTGGGGACCGGGGAGCTGTTTTTT. The J gene is TRBJ2-2, the V gene TRBV28; TRBD1 might be the D (5 bases). This CDR3 region has 14 residues. Deletions cut 4 bases from V and 5 bases from J, with 11 bases between. CDR1 MDHEN and CDR2 SYDVKM come from the germline V gene.

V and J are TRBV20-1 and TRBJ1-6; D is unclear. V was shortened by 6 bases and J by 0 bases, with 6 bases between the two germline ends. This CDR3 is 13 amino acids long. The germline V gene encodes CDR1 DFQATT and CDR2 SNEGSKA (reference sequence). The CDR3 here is CSAGSSYNSPLHF. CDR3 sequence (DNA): TGCAGTGCAGGGAGCTCCTATAATTCACCCCTCCACTTT.

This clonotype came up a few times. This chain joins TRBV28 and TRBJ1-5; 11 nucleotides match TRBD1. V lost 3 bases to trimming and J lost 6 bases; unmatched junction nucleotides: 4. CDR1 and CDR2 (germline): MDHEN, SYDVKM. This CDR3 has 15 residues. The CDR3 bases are TGTGCCAGCAGTTTGGACAGGGGGCTAAGTCAGCCCCAGCATTTT. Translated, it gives CASSLDRGLSQPQHF. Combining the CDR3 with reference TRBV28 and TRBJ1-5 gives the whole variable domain DVKVTQSSRYLVKRTGEKVFLECVQDMDHENMFWYRQDPGLGLRLIYFSYDVKMKEKGDIPEGYSVSREKKERFSLILESASTNQTSMYLCASSLDRGLSQPQHFGDGTRLSIL.

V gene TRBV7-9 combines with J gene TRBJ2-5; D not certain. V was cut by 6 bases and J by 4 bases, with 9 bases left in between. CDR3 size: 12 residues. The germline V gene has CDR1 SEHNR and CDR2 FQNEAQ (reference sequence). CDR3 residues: CASRSSLETQYF. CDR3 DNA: TGTGCCAGCAGGTCCTCTTTAGAGACCCAGTACTTC.

The CDR3 protein is CASSPSAGGGAQAQYF. CDR3 coding DNA: TGCGCCAGCAGCCCGTCGGCGGGAGGGGGGGCTCAGGCGCAGTACTTC. The chain has TRBV5-1 and TRBJ2-7, with 9 bases identical to TRBD2. From germline, CDR1 is SGHRS and CDR2 YFSETQ. The CDR3 is 16 amino acids. Trimming removed 4 bases from V and 9 bases from J; junction bases left unmatched: 17.

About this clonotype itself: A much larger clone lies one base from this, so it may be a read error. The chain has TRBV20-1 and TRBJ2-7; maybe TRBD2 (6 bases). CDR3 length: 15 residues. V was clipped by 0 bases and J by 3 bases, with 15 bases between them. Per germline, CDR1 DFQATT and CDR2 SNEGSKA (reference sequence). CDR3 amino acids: CSARDRLVGVYEQYF. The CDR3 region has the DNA TGCAGTGCTAGAGACCGACTAGTGGGAGTCTACGAGCAGTACTTC.

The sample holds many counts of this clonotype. CDR3 sequence: CASSALPSGSYHEQYF. DNA of the CDR3: TGCGCCAGCAGCGCCCTTCCTAGCGGGAGTTACCACGAGCAGTACTTC. The V and J genes are TRBV5-1 and TRBJ2-7; 10 nucleotides agree with TRBD2. Germline assignment: CDR1 SGHRS and CDR2 YFSETQ. The CDR3 has 16 amino acids. J gave up 5 bases and V 4 bases, and 12 bases lay outside the gene matches.

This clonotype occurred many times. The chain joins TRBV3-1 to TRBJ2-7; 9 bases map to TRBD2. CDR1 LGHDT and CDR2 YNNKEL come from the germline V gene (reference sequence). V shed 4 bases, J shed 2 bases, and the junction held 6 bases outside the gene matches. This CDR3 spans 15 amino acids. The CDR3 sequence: CASSPTRGRAYEQYF. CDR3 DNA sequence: TGTGCCAGCAGCCCCACCCGCGGGAGGGCCTACGAGCAGTACTTC.

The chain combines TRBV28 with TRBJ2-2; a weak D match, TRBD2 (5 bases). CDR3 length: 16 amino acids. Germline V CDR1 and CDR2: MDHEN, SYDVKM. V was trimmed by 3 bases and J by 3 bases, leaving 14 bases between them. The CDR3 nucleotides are TGTGCCAGCAGTTTCATGGCACCGAGGGACACCGGGGAGCTGTTTTTT. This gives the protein CASSFMAPRDTGELFF.

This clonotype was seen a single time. The CDR3 sequence: CASSSPRNEQFF. DNA of the CDR3: TGTGCCAGCAGCTCCCCGAGGAATGAGCAGTTCTTC. The chain recombines TRBV9 with TRBJ2-1, with D uncertain. The germline gives CDR1 SGDLS, CDR2 YYNGEE. This CDR3 is 12 amino acids long. V shed 4 bases and J shed 7 bases, with 9 bases lying between them.

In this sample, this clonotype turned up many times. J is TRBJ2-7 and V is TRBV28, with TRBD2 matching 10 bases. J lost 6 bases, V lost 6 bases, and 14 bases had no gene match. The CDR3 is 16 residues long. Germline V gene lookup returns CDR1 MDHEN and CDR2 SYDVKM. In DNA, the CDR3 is TGTGCCAGCAGCGAACCCCTAGCGGGAGTTCGGTCCGAGCAGTACTTC. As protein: CASSEPLAGVRSEQYF.